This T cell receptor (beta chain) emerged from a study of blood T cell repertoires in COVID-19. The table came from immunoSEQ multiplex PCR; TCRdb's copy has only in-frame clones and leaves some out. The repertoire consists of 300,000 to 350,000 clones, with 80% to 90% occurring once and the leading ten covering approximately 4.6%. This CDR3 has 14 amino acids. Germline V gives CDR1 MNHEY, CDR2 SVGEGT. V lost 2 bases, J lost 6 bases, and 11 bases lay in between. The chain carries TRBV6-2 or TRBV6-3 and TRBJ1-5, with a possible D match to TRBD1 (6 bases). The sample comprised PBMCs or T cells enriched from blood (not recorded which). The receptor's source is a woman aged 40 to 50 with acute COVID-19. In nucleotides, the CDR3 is TGTGCCAGCAGTTACGCAGGGGCTGCTCAGCCCCAGCATTTT. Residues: CASSYAGAAQPQHF.